This T cell receptor beta chain was documented in a study of blood T cell repertoires in COVID-19. Study context: The United States, Italy and Spain were the sources of the acute and convalescent COVID-19 samples.

Those enrolled, adults aged about 18 to 89 years, came from roughly 23 US areas. Participants' reported clinical history set cohort assignment. For recovered donors of Cohort 3, there were two negative PCRs, clearance, or symptom resolution. Here immunoSEQ multiplex PCR was the method, and the copy in TCRdb shows in-frame clones only, minus some. Of over 150,000 clones in the sample, 70% to 85% were seen once. V lost 0 bases, J lost 4 bases, and 10 bases lay in between. This CDR3 is 14 amino acids long. Germline V gene sequence: CDR1 LNHNV, CDR2 YYDKDF (reference sequence). The chain has TRBV15 and TRBJ2-7; D may be TRBD1 (5 bases). Specimen: PBMCs or T cells enriched from blood (not recorded which). This sequence originates from a woman in her fifties or sixties who had recovered from COVID-19. This CDR3 reads CATSRDRASYEQYF. The CDR3 DNA is TGTGCCACCAGCAGAGACAGGGCTTCGTACGAGCAGTACTTC.